This passage covers 23 T cell receptor beta chains from one sample sequenced in a study of shared clonotypes between healthy human individuals. As defined, naive CD8 cells were CD45RO-negative and positively selected for CCR7, with terminally differentiated effector memory CD45RA+ cells excluded. The assay was immunoSEQ multiplex PCR, and TCRdb's table has in-frame clones only and misses some. The sample yields about 680,000 clones, roughly nine tenths seen once. The specimen was naive CD8+ T cells sorted from blood. The receptors here all came from a young man in good health.

This chain connects TRBV4-3 to TRBJ2-5, with TRBD1 matching over 7 bases. The germline gives CDR1 LGHNA, CDR2 YSLEER. This CDR3 is 16 amino acids long. Trimming took 0 bases from V and 1 from J; bases not matched to a gene: 5. The CDR3 DNA is TGCGCCAGCAGCCAAGATCACAGGGGCCCCCAAGAGACCCAGTACTTC. As protein: CASSQDHRGPQETQYF.

This chain links TRBV18 with TRBJ1-3, with D unclear. CDR3 length equals 11 residues. The V gene lost 8 bases and the J gene lost 8 bases, with 10 bases spanning the gap. Germline values: CDR1 KGHSH, CDR2 LQKENI. For the CDR3, the DNA is TGTGCCAGCCCCGACGCGGACACCATATATTTT. Translating gives CASPDADTIYF.

This clone was seen a handful of times. The CDR3 coding sequence is TGTGCCAGCAGCGACAGGGTTTCCTACAATGAGCAGTTCTTC. Protein product: CASSDRVSYNEQFF. The chain links TRBV7-9 to TRBJ2-1; TRBD1 aligns across 7 bases. The CDR3 is 14 amino acids. The germline CDR1 and CDR2 sequences are SEHNR and FQNEAQ (reference sequence). J lost 1 base, V lost 5 bases, and 2 bases had no gene match.

This sequence joins TRBV2 and TRBJ2-5; unclear D gene. Germline CDR1 and CDR2: SNHLY and FYNNEI. V lost 3 bases to trimming and J lost 5 bases, with 10 bases between them. This CDR3 is built from 13 residues. In nucleotides, the CDR3 is TGTGCCAGCAGTGATAATGACTTGGAGACCCAGTACTTC. It encodes CASSDNDLETQYF.

This clone was observed a few times. This probably arose from a read error, given a far larger clone one base away. This chain uses TRBV28 with TRBJ2-7; TRBD1 is a possible D gene (6 bases). Looked up from germline, CDR1 is MDHEN and CDR2 is SYDVKM. V was pared by 4 bases and J by 3 bases, with 7 bases between. The CDR3 contains 12 residues. The CDR3 nucleotides are TGTGCCAGCAGTTGGACAGACTACGAGCAGTACTTC. Translating gives CASSWTDYEQYF.

The chain combines TRBV7-9 with TRBJ2-1; the D gene is possibly TRBD2 (6 bases). CDR3 length equals 13 residues. The germline CDR1 and CDR2 sequences are SEHNR and FQNEAQ (reference sequence). V lost 5 bases, J lost 7 bases, and 12 bases lay in between. DNA for the CDR3: TGTGCCAGCAGCCCAGGACTACTTAATGAGCAGTTCTTC. As protein: CASSPGLLNEQFF.

J is TRBJ2-2 and V is TRBV29-1; TRBD1 matches at 7 bases. Trimming took 1 base from V and 8 from J; bases not matched to a gene: 7. This CDR3 spans 14 amino acids. The germline gives CDR1 SQVTM, CDR2 ANQGSEA. The CDR3 nucleotides read TGCAGCGTTGAAGGACTGACAGGGTCAGGGGAGCTGTTTTTT. It codes for CSVEGLTGSGELFF.

The chain links TRBV29-1 to TRBJ1-2; D gene ambiguous. V gave up 3 bases and J gave up 4 bases, with 15 bases separating them. Germline V gene data show CDR1 as SQVTM and CDR2 as ANQGSEA. The CDR3 runs 14 residues. The chain's CDR3 is CSVDPQAESYGYTF. DNA for the CDR3: TGCAGCGTTGATCCCCAGGCCGAGAGCTATGGCTACACCTTC. Using reference TRBV29-1 and TRBJ1-2 for the parts outside the CDR3, the full variable domain is SAVISQKPSRDICQRGTSLTIQCQVDSQVTMMFWYRQQPGQSLTLIATANQGSEATYESGFVIDKFPISRPNLTFSTLTVSNMSPEDSSIYLCSVDPQAESYGYTFGSGTRLTVV.

J is TRBJ2-7 and V is TRBV7-2; unclear D gene. From germline, CDR1 is SGHTA and CDR2 FQGNSA. V lost 5 bases and J lost 0, with 11 bases in between. CDR3 size: 14 residues. The CDR3 reads CASSLFDNSYEQYF. CDR3 DNA sequence: TGTGCCAGCAGCCTCTTTGACAACTCCTACGAGCAGTACTTC.

Note on this clone: Other DNA sequences of this sample code for an identical CDR3. The rearrangement links TRBV7-9 to TRBJ2-7; no definite D call. Germline values: CDR1 SEHNR, CDR2 FQNEAQ (reference sequence). V lost 3 bases to trimming and J lost 2 bases, with 5 bases between them. The CDR3 loop spans 12 amino acids. CDR3 sequence: CASSFLTYEQYF. As DNA, the CDR3 is TGTGCCAGCAGCTTTTTGACCTACGAGCAGTACTTC.

The chain combines TRBV10-3 with TRBJ2-7; D might be TRBD2 (5 bases). Germline V gene data show CDR1 as ENHRY and CDR2 as SYGVKD. V gave up 11 bases and J gave up 4 bases, with 18 bases separating them. The CDR3 covers 13 residues. The CDR3 loop is CAGGGLERYEQYF. In DNA form, the CDR3 reads TGTGCCGGCGGCGGGCTTGAGCGTTACGAGCAGTACTTC.

This chain links TRBV27 with TRBJ1-1, with 9 bases matching TRBD1. V gave up 5 bases and J gave up 2 bases; unmatched junction bases: 6. Germline V CDR1 and CDR2: MNHEY, SMNVEV (reference sequence). The CDR3 runs 15 residues. The CDR3 DNA follows: TGTGCCAGCAGTCTAAGGACAGGGGTAAACACTGAAGCTTTCTTT. Translating it yields CASSLRTGVNTEAFF.

This chain links TRBV5-6 with TRBJ2-2, with 8 bases aligning to TRBD1. The CDR3 consists of 14 residues. The germline CDR1 and CDR2 sequences are SGHDT and YYEEEE. V lost 4 bases and J lost 7; bases outside the gene matches: 6. For the CDR3, the DNA is TGTGCCAGCAGCGCAGGGGGCGGAGGCGGGGAGCTGTTTTTT. This encodes CASSAGGGGGELFF.

The CDR3 DNA follows: TGTGCCGTACAGAAAAGTGGCACTGAAGCTTTCTTT. The encoded protein is CAVQKSGTEAFF. This sequence joins TRBV2 and TRBJ1-1; D is unclear. The CDR3 length is 12 residues. Germline CDR1 and CDR2: SNHLY and FYNNEI. The V and J ends lost 11 bases and 4 bases respectively, with 14 bases between them.

The chain uses TRBV27 and TRBJ2-3; either TRBD1 or TRBD2 may fit D (6 bases each). The CDR3 has 15 amino acids. Germline CDR1 is MNHEY and CDR2 is SMNVEV (reference sequence). The germline V and J ends were trimmed by 9 bases and 2 bases, with 18 bases remaining between them. The DNA of the CDR3 is TGTGCCAGTCAATTAGGGGGGTCTTTCACAGATACGCAGTATTTT. Translating gives CASQLGGSFTDTQYF.

The chain joins TRBV29-1 to TRBJ2-2; D ambiguous. V was clipped by 4 bases and J by 1 base, with 13 bases between them. The germline V gene encodes CDR1 SQVTM and CDR2 ANQGSEA. The CDR3 covers 15 residues. The CDR3 here is CSVGQKDGNTGELFF. CDR3 nucleotide sequence: TGCAGCGTTGGGCAAAAGGATGGGAACACCGGGGAGCTGTTTTTT.

This clone was observed a single time. V and J are TRBV5-1 and TRBJ2-2; D gene uncertain. Trimming left V 3 bases short and J 3 bases short, with 9 bases between. The CDR3 totals 14 residues. Germline V gene lookup returns CDR1 SGHRS and CDR2 YFSETQ. DNA of the CDR3: TGCGCCAGCAGCTGGTATACCGACACCGGGGAGCTGTTTTTT. The encoded protein is CASSWYTDTGELFF.

As regards this clone: Other DNA sequences from this sample encode an identical CDR3 as well. The genes are TRBV27 and TRBJ1-5; maybe TRBD1 (5 bases). Germline V CDR1 and CDR2: MNHEY, SMNVEV (reference sequence). Trimming stripped 3 bases from V and 0 bases from J, with 6 bases between. The CDR3 contains 14 residues. CDR3 sequence (DNA): TGTGCCAGCAGTTTGGGGGTTAGCAATCAGCCCCAGCATTTT. It yields the protein CASSLGVSNQPQHF.

The chain employs TRBV7-8 and TRBJ2-2, with D possibly being TRBD2 (6 bases). Trimming pared 1 base from V and 6 bases from J, leaving 9 bases between. The CDR3 has 14 amino acids. Germline assignment: CDR1 SGHVS and CDR2 FQNEAQ. CDR3 sequence: CASSLGAGAGELFF. The CDR3 DNA is TGTGCCAGCAGCTTAGGAGCGGGCGCCGGGGAGCTGTTTTTT.

The chain employs TRBV5-3 and TRBJ2-1, with D perhaps TRBD1 (6 bases). TRBV5-3 is identified as an open reading frame with a role that is uncertain. The V and J ends lost 0 bases and 0 bases respectively, with 13 bases between them. The CDR3 runs 17 residues. CDR3 in amino acids: CARSLADTGNSYNEQFF. The CDR3 DNA is TGTGCCAGAAGCTTGGCGGATACAGGGAACTCCTACAATGAGCAGTTCTTC.

The V and J genes are TRBV29-1 and TRBJ2-7; D is undetermined. The germline CDR1 and CDR2 sequences are SQVTM and ANQGSEA. Trimming left V 4 bases short and J 0 bases short, with 10 bases between. The CDR3 has 13 residues. The CDR3 DNA is TGCAGCGTTGGGCCACAGAGCTCCTACGAGCAGTACTTC. Amino acids: CSVGPQSSYEQYF.

The rearrangement links TRBV11-3 to TRBJ2-1, with TRBD1 identical over 8 bases. Germline CDR1 is SGHNT and CDR2 is YENEEA. This CDR3 region has 13 residues. Unmatched junction bases numbered 9, after V lost 2 bases and J lost 15 bases. The CDR3 DNA sequence: TGTGCCAGCAGCTTATCTCAGGGGGCGACTCGGTTCTTC. The encoded protein is CASSLSQGATRFF.

The genes are TRBV28 and TRBJ1-3; D is unclear. CDR3 size: 15 residues. Germline CDR1 is MDHEN and CDR2 is SYDVKM. V dropped 4 bases and J dropped 0 bases, with 10 bases sitting between them. As DNA, the CDR3 is TGTGCCAGCAGTTCTCCTGATAACTCTGGAAACACCATATATTTT. It specifies CASSSPDNSGNTIYF. The complete variable domain, with remaining parts taken from reference TRBV28 and TRBJ1-3, reads DVKVTQSSRYLVKRTGEKVFLECVQDMDHENMFWYRQDPGLGLRLIYFSYDVKMKEKGDIPEGYSVSREKKERFSLILESASTNQTSMYLCASSSPDNSGNTIYFGEGSWLTVV.